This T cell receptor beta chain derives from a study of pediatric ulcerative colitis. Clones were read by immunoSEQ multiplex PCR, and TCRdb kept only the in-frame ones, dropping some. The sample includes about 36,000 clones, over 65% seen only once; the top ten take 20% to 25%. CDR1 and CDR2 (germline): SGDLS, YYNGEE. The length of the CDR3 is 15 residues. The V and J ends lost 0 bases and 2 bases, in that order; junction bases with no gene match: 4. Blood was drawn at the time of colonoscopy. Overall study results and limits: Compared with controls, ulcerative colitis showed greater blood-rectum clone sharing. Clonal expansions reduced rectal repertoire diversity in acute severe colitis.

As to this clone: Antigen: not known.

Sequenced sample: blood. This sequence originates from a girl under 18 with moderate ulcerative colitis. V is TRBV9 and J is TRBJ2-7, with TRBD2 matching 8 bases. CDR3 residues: CASSVGLAPTYEQYF. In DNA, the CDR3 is TGTGCCAGCAGCGTAGGACTAGCGCCCACCTACGAGCAGTACTTC.